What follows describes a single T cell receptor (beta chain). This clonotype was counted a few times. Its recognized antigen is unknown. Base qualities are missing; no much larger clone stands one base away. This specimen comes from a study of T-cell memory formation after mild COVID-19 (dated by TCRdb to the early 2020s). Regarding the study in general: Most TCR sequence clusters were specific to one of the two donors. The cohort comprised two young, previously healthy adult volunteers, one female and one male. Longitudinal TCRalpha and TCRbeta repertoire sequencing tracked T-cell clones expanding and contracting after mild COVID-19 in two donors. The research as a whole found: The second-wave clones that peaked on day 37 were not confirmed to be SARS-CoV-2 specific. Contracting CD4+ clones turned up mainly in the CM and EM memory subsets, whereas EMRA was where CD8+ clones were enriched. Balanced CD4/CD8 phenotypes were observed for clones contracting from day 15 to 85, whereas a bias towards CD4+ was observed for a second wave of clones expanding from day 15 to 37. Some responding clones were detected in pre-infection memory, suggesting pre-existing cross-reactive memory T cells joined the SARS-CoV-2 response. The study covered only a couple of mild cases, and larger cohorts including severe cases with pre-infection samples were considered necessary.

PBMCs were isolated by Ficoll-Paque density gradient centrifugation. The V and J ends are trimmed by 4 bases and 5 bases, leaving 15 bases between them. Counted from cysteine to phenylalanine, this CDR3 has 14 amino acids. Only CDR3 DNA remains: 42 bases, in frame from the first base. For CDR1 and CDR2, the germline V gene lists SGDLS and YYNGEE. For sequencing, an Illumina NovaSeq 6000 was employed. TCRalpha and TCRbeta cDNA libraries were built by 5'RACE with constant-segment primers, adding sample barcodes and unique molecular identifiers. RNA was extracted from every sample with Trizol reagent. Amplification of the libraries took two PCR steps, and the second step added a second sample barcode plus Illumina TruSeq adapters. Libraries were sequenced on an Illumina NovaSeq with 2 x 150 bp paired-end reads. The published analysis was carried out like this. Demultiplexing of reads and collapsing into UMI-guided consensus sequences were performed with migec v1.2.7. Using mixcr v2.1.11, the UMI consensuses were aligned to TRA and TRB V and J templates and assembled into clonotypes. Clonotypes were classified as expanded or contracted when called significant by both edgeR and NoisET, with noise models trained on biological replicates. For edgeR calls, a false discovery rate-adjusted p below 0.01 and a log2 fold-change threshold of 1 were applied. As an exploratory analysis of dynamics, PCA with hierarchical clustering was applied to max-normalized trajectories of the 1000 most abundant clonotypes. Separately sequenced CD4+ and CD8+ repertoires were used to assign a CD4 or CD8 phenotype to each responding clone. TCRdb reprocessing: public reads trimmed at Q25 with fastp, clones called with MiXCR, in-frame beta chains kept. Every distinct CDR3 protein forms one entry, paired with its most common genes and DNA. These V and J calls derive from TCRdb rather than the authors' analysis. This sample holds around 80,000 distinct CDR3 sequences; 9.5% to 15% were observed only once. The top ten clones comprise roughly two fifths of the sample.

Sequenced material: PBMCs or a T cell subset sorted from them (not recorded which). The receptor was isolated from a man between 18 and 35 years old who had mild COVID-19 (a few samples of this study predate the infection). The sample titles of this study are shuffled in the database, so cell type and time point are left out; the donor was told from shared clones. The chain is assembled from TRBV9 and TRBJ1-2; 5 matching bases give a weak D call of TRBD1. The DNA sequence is TGTGCCAGCAGCACAGTCGGGGCACGGTATGGCTACACCTTC. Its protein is CASSTVGARYGYTF. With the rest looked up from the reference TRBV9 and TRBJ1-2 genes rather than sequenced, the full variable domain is DSGVTQTPKHLITATGQRVTLRCSPRSGDLSVYWYQQSLDQGLQFLIQYYNGEERAKGNILERFSAQQFPDLHSELNLSSLELGDSALYFCASSTVGARYGYTFGSGTRLTVV.